The 11 T cell receptor beta chains given below trace back to one sample, sequenced in a study of blood T cell repertoires in COVID-19 (TCRdb year 2020). Library method: the immunoSEQ multiplex PCR assay. The source is immuneACCESS, and TCRdb retained only in-frame sequences with V and J called. Part of the clones is not carried over; for the studies checked, unresolved V genes explain less than half of this, and the remainder is unexplained. This sample gives a few hundred thousand clones in total; roughly 87% of them show up just once. The ten top clones hold approximately 9% of the sample. Sequenced input: PBMCs or T cells enriched from blood (not recorded which). The receptors here all came from a woman aged 18 to 35 who had recovered from COVID-19.

The V and J genes are TRBV6-2 or TRBV6-3 and TRBJ2-5; 11 nucleotides agree with TRBD2. Germline CDR1 and CDR2: MNHEY and SVGEGT. The CDR3 loop spans 19 amino acids. The V and J ends lost 5 bases and 1 base, in that order; junction bases with no gene match: 15. Here the CDR3 reads CASSNVLGSTSGVQETQYF. The DNA of the CDR3 is TGTGCCAGCAGTAATGTGTTGGGTTCGACTAGCGGGGTCCAAGAGACCCAGTACTTC.

The chain links TRBV18 to TRBJ1-1, with a tentative D call TRBD1 (6 bases). This CDR3 has 16 amino acids. Germline CDR1 KGHSH, CDR2 LQKENI. Trimming removed 1 base from V and 2 bases from J, with 14 bases in between. CDR3 sequence reads: CASSPRTQGINTEAFF. Written as DNA, the CDR3 is TGTGCCAGCTCACCACGGACTCAGGGGATAAACACTGAAGCTTTCTTT. The full variable domain, rest sourced from reference TRBV18 and TRBJ1-1, is NAGVMQNPRHLVRRRGQEARLRCSPMKGHSHVYWYRQLPEEGLKFMVYLQKENIIDESGMPKERFSAEFPKEGPSILRIQQVVRGDSAAYFCASSPRTQGINTEAFFGQGTRLTVV.

The V and J genes are TRBV20-1 and TRBJ2-1, with no clear D. The CDR3 loop spans 15 amino acids. Germline V lookup: CDR1 DFQATT, CDR2 SNEGSKA (reference sequence). V dropped 3 bases and J dropped 4 bases, with 16 bases sitting between them. The CDR3 bases are TGCAGTGCTAGTAGAGGCGCGTGGAAATACAATGAGCAGTTCTTC. This codes for CSASRGAWKYNEQFF.

On this clone itself: An end of the junction differs from the germline gene, which may be a read error. The V call is TRBV7-9, the J call TRBJ1-1, with TRBD1 matching over 7 bases. The CDR3 has 11 amino acids. Germline V gives CDR1 SEHNR, CDR2 FQNEAQ (reference sequence). CDR3 in amino acids: CASSWDSKGDF. CDR3 sequence (DNA): TGTGCCAGCAGCTGGGACAGTAAAGGGGACTTT.

The chain couples TRBV20-1 to TRBJ2-1; TRBD2 agrees at 10 bases. The ends lost 3 bases at V and 7 bases at J; junction bases unmatched: 12. This CDR3 is 16 amino acids long. Germline V gene sequence: CDR1 DFQATT, CDR2 SNEGSKA (reference sequence). CDR3: CSASIRGLAAPNEQFF. The CDR3 DNA follows: TGCAGTGCTAGTATTAGAGGACTAGCGGCACCGAATGAGCAGTTCTTC.

The rearrangement joins TRBV28 to TRBJ1-3; TRBD1 is a possible D gene (6 bases). V lost 2 bases and J 1 base, leaving 12 bases between the germline ends. Germline CDR1 is MDHEN and CDR2 is SYDVKM. The CDR3 sequence is 16 residues long. Written as DNA, the CDR3 is TGTGCCAGCAGTTTAGGGGGGGCGATGTCTGGAAACACCATATATTTT. The encoded protein is CASSLGGAMSGNTIYF.

At least ten counts were recorded for this clone. J is TRBJ2-5 and V is TRBV4-3; 8 bases align to TRBD2. The germline CDR1 and CDR2 sequences are LGHNA and YSLEER. This CDR3 is 22 amino acids long. Trimming removed 0 bases from V and 4 bases from J; junction bases left unmatched: 25. The CDR3 region has the DNA TGCGCCAGCAGCCAAGATTGGGGGAATTACGCGGTACCGGGACTAGGTTTAGAGACCCAGTACTTC. The encoded protein is CASSQDWGNYAVPGLGLETQYF.

J is TRBJ2-7 and V is TRBV23-1, with D tentatively TRBD1 (5 bases). TRBV23-1 is recorded as an ORF, its role being uncertain. Trimming removed 0 bases from V and 10 bases from J, with 7 bases in between. This CDR3 has 11 residues. The CDR3 DNA sequence: TGCGCCAGCAGTCAATCCGACAGACAGTACTTC. Translating gives CASSQSDRQYF.

This clone occurred once. The chain couples TRBV4-3 to TRBJ1-2; D remains unclear. CDR1 is LGHNA, CDR2 YSLEER, per germline. The CDR3 consists of 16 residues. V lost 0 bases and J 1 base, leaving 12 bases between the germline ends. The CDR3 spells CASSQDQYSGNYGYTF. CDR3 in DNA: TGCGCCAGCAGCCAAGATCAGTACAGCGGTAACTATGGCTACACCTTC.

The V gene is TRBV7-2, the J gene TRBJ2-2; possibly TRBD1 for D (6 bases). The CDR3 has 15 amino acids. Germline values: CDR1 SGHTA, CDR2 FQGNSA. Trimming shortened V by 6 bases and J by 2 bases, and 13 bases separated the two germline ends. The CDR3 sequence: CASSRMGQNTGELFF. The CDR3 nucleotides read TGTGCCAGCAGTAGGATGGGACAAAACACCGGGGAGCTGTTTTTT.

This chain uses TRBV28 with TRBJ1-2; no reliable D call. The V end was cut by 6 bases, the J end by 6 bases, with 26 bases between. Germline values: CDR1 MDHEN, CDR2 SYDVKM. CDR3 size: 17 residues. The CDR3 DNA reads TGTGCCAGCAGAACCCGATCCGCAGACCTTGGAGGTGATGGCTACACCTTC. Its translation: CASRTRSADLGGDGYTF.